These 20 T cell receptor beta chains were all obtained from the same sample, sequenced in a study of blood T cell repertoires in COVID-19. Produced via immunoSEQ multiplex PCR; TCRdb's table is partial and in-frame only. The table records some 90,000 clones, 90% of them present only once. Material: peripheral blood. The receptors originated from a woman older than 75 with active or convalescent COVID-19.

The chain combines TRBV27 with TRBJ1-1, with a weak D call TRBD1 (6 bases). Germline assignment: CDR1 MNHEY and CDR2 SMNVEV (reference sequence). CDR3 length: 15 residues. The germline V and J ends were trimmed by 3 bases and 1 base, with 12 bases remaining between them. The CDR3 coding sequence is TGTGCCAGCAGTTTTGGAACACAGGGGAACACTGAAGCTTTCTTT. This sequence encodes CASSFGTQGNTEAFF.

The chain couples TRBV6-5 to TRBJ2-7; D may be TRBD1 (5 bases). V was pared by 6 bases and J by 0 bases, with 12 bases between. Germline-derived CDR1 and CDR2 are MNHEY and SVGAGI. This CDR3 has 14 amino acids. In DNA, the CDR3 is TGTGCCAGCAGACCCGGACAAAGCTCCTACGAGCAGTACTTC. Its translation: CASRPGQSSYEQYF.

The chain recombines TRBV2 with TRBJ1-4; maybe TRBD1 (5 bases). V shed 7 bases and J shed 4 bases, with 13 bases lying between them. Germline V gene sequence: CDR1 SNHLY, CDR2 FYNNEI. CDR3 size: 14 residues. The CDR3 DNA follows: TGTGCCAGCACAGGGTGGTCGGTTAATGAAAAACTGTTTTTT. Its translation is CASTGWSVNEKLFF.

V gene TRBV5-4 combines with J gene TRBJ2-5; 7 bases align to TRBD1. The CDR3 is made up of 15 amino acids. Germline V CDR1 and CDR2: SGHNT, YYREEE (reference sequence). V lost 4 bases to trimming and J lost 0 bases; unmatched junction nucleotides: 6. The CDR3 DNA reads TGTGCCAGCAGCGTCAAGGACAGGTACCAAGAGACCCAGTACTTC. Translation gives CASSVKDRYQETQYF.

This chain uses TRBV5-5 with TRBJ2-2; 7 bases line up with TRBD1. The CDR3 totals 14 residues. The V gene end was trimmed by 9 bases and the J gene end by 4 bases; junction bases not matched to a gene: 9. Germline CDR1 SGHKS, CDR2 YYEKEE (reference sequence). CDR3 protein: CAIQRGPRTGELFF. For the CDR3, the DNA is TGTGCCATCCAAAGGGGGCCGCGCACCGGGGAGCTGTTTTTT.

The chain joins TRBV5-5 to TRBJ1-1, with D possibly matching TRBD1 (6 bases). Trimming stripped 4 bases from V and 11 bases from J, with 21 bases between. CDR1 and CDR2 from the germline V gene are SGHKS and YYEKEE (reference sequence). The CDR3 totals 14 residues. CDR3 sequence reads: CASSHPGQPMDAFF. As DNA, the CDR3 is TGTGCCAGCAGCCACCCTGGACAGCCAATGGACGCTTTCTTT.

In its sample, this clone was seen once. This chain uses TRBV28 with TRBJ1-1; a possible D gene is TRBD1 (5 bases). Per germline, CDR1 MDHEN and CDR2 SYDVKM. The ends were cut back, 6 bases at V and 1 base at J, with 18 bases in the middle. The length of the CDR3 is 16 residues. Written as DNA, the CDR3 is TGTGCCAGCAGACTTCGAGGGGTCGGGAGGAACACTGAAGCTTTCTTT. Translated: CASRLRGVGRNTEAFF.

J is TRBJ2-1 and V is TRBV28; TRBD1 matches at 7 bases. Trimming at V came to 3 bases and at J to 5 bases, leaving 7 bases not matched to a gene. This CDR3 comprises 15 residues. From germline, CDR1 is MDHEN and CDR2 SYDVKM. The CDR3 protein is CASSFRQGHNNEQFF. Written as DNA, the CDR3 is TGTGCCAGCAGTTTCCGACAGGGACATAACAATGAGCAGTTCTTC.

The rearrangement joins TRBV27 to TRBJ1-1; perhaps TRBD1 as D (6 bases). The V end lost 5 bases, the J end lost 3 bases, and 19 bases lay between the germline ends. The CDR3 totals 16 residues. From germline, CDR1 is MNHEY and CDR2 SMNVEV (reference sequence). CDR3 DNA sequence: TGTGCCAGCAGTCCAGGGGTAGGGGCTTTGTACACTGAAGCTTTCTTT. It yields the protein CASSPGVGALYTEAFF.

The V call is TRBV15, the J call TRBJ2-2, with 8 bases fitting TRBD1. Germline CDR1 LNHNV, CDR2 YYDKDF (reference sequence). The CDR3 is 16 amino acids. Trimming removed 0 bases from V and 6 bases from J; junction bases left unmatched: 6. CDR3 in amino acids: CATSRDRVRGPGELFF. The CDR3 nucleotides read TGTGCCACCAGCAGAGATAGGGTCAGGGGGCCCGGGGAGCTGTTTTTT.

This sequence joins TRBV27 and TRBJ2-5, with TRBD1 matching 7 bases. With V trimmed by 4 bases and J by 3 bases, 8 bases remained unmatched. The CDR3 has 15 amino acids. Per germline, CDR1 MNHEY and CDR2 SMNVEV (reference sequence). DNA of the CDR3: TGTGCCAGCAGTTCTCTTGAGACAGGGAAAGAGACCCAGTACTTC. This sequence encodes CASSSLETGKETQYF.

The chain is built from TRBV3-1 (or the pseudogene TRBV3-2) and TRBJ2-7; 7 bases map to TRBD2. The germline gives CDR1 LGHDT, CDR2 YNNKEL (reference sequence). This CDR3 comprises 15 residues. V trimming: 4 bases; J trimming: 0 bases; junction bases outside the gene matches: 6. Here the CDR3 DNA reads TGTGCCAGCAGCCTATCCGGGACTATCTCCTACGAGCAGTACTTC. Protein product: CASSLSGTISYEQYF.

This clone was recorded only once. The V gene is TRBV20-1, the J gene TRBJ2-3, with 8 bases fitting TRBD2. The CDR3 runs 14 residues. The trim removed 3 bases at V and 3 bases at J, leaving 5 bases unmatched. Germline V gene sequence: CDR1 DFQATT, CDR2 SNEGSKA (reference sequence). The CDR3 nucleotides are TGCAGTGCTAGTCTCCGCGGGAGGACAGATACGCAGTATTTT. This translates into CSASLRGRTDTQYF.

V and J are TRBV5-1 and TRBJ1-1; D is unclear. The length of the CDR3 is 14 residues. Germline values: CDR1 SGHRS, CDR2 YFSETQ. V lost 4 bases, J lost 1 base, and 11 bases lay in between. The CDR3 region has the DNA TGCGCCAGCAGCCGCAAACAGACGAACACTGAAGCTTTCTTT. Encoded protein: CASSRKQTNTEAFF.

The rearrangement joins TRBV6-5 to TRBJ2-7; possibly TRBD1 for D (5 bases). V lost 6 bases to trimming and J lost 6 bases, with 12 bases between them. This CDR3 spans 12 amino acids. The V gene's germline CDR1 is MNHEY and CDR2 SVGAGI. The DNA for the CDR3 is TGTGCCAGCAGCCAGGGCCCCGCCGAGCAGTACTTC. Encoded protein: CASSQGPAEQYF.

A single count supports this clone. CDR3 sequence reads: CASRGTGVSYEQYF. In nucleotides, the CDR3 is TGTGCCAGTAGGGGGACAGGGGTCTCCTACGAGCAGTACTTC. The genes are TRBV19 and TRBJ2-7, with TRBD1 identical over 10 bases. Germline values: CDR1 LNHDA, CDR2 SQIVND (reference sequence). The CDR3 loop spans 14 amino acids. V was pared by 6 bases and J by 0 bases, with 2 bases of the junction left unmatched.

The chain employs TRBV5-4 and TRBJ2-1; TRBD1 matches 7 bases. Germline loops: CDR1 SGHNT, CDR2 YYREEE (reference sequence). The CDR3 spans 15 residues. V gave up 7 bases and J gave up 7 bases; unmatched junction bases: 14. The CDR3 reads CASLNGIDRVNEQFF. In nucleotides, the CDR3 is TGTGCCAGCTTGAATGGGATCGACAGGGTAAATGAGCAGTTCTTC.

The chain joins TRBV7-2 to TRBJ1-1; D not resolved. This CDR3 spans 15 amino acids. Germline V gene sequence: CDR1 SGHTA, CDR2 FQGNSA. V lost 1 base and J lost 1, with 10 bases in between. The CDR3 DNA follows: TGTGCCAGCAGCTTAGAATTACGGTGGAACACTGAAGCTTTCTTT. Amino acids: CASSLELRWNTEAFF. The full variable domain, its missing parts supplied by reference TRBV7-2 and TRBJ1-1, is GAGVSQSPSNKVTEKGKDVELRCDPISGHTALYWYRQSLGQGLEFLIYFQGNSAPDKSGLPSDRFSAERTGGSVSTLTIQRTQQEDSAVYLCASSLELRWNTEAFFGQGTRLTVV.

The sample holds one count of this clone. This chain uses TRBV5-1 with TRBJ2-2, with D possibly being TRBD2 (5 bases). The CDR3 covers 14 residues. Germline assignment: CDR1 SGHRS and CDR2 YFSETQ. Between the trimmed V and J ends, which lost 5 bases and 6 bases, there was a span of 14 bases. CDR3 region: CASRRGLEAGELFF. In nucleotides, the CDR3 is TGCGCCAGCAGAAGAGGGCTCGAGGCCGGGGAGCTGTTTTTT.

The J gene is TRBJ2-7, the V gene TRBV28; 9 bases align to TRBD2. CDR1 is MDHEN, CDR2 SYDVKM, per germline. The junction had 11 bases not matched to a gene; V was cut back by 6 bases and J by 2 bases. This CDR3 is 16 amino acids long. CDR3 amino acids: CASRVTGTSSPYEQYF. For the CDR3, the DNA is TGTGCCAGCAGAGTAACCGGGACTAGCTCCCCCTACGAGCAGTACTTC.